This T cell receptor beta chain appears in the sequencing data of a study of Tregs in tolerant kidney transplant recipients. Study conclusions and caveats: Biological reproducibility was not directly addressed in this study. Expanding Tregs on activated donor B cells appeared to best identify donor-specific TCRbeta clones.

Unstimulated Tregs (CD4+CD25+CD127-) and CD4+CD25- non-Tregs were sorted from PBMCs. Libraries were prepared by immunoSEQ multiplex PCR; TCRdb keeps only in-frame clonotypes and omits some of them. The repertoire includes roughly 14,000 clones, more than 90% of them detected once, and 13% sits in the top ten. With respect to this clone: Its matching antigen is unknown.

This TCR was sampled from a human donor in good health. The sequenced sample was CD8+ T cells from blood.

The CDR3, as DNA: TGTGCCAGCAGCGTAGCGGGGACAGGGAAACTCCTTTACAATGAGCAGTTCTTC. It codes for CASSVAGTGKLLYNEQFF. The genes are TRBV9 and TRBJ2-1; 9 bases line up with TRBD1. V trimming: 0 bases; J trimming: 4 bases; junction bases outside the gene matches: 11. The CDR3 runs to 18 residues. The germline V gene has CDR1 SGDLS and CDR2 YYNGEE.